The rows below give T cell receptor beta chains drawn from one sample of a study of shared T cell receptors in the human thymus. Assay used: immunoSEQ multiplex PCR; TCRdb lists only in-frame clones, some missing. In the table there are under 850,000 clones, around 87% of which are singletons. These data were also reused for a study on human thymus T cells.

Sequencing was performed on thymocytes. The receptors were sampled from a boy younger than two with a congenital heart defect. Each CDR3 is given with its conserved first and last residue. A D gene is named only where the DNA matches it firmly. Where a row states a size, it is once, few, many or the class of an expanded clone; other rows omit it.

d_gene: NA
j_gene: TRBJ2-7
abundance: NA
v_gene: TRBV7-9
CDR3nt: TGTGCCAGCAGCTTCCACGGGACCTACGAGCAGTACTTC
CDR3aa: CASSFHGTYEQYF

d_gene: TRBD1
j_gene: TRBJ1-5
abundance: NA
v_gene: TRBV27
CDR3nt: TGTGCCAGCAGACCGACAGGGGGGGGTCGCAATCAGCCCCAGCATTTT
CDR3aa: CASRPTGGGRNQPQHF

d_gene: NA
j_gene: TRBJ2-7
abundance: NA
v_gene: TRBV7-3
CDR3nt: TGTGCCAGCAGCTTAGGCCAGGTGGGGCACTACGAGCAGTACTTC
CDR3aa: CASSLGQVGHYEQYF

d_gene: TRBD2
j_gene: TRBJ2-7
abundance: NA
v_gene: TRBV7-8
CDR3nt: TGTGCCAGCGAACTCGGGGTAGCGGGCCGTCTTTACGAGCAGTACTTC
CDR3aa: CASELGVAGRLYEQYF

d_gene: TRBD2
j_gene: TRBJ2-1
abundance: NA
v_gene: TRBV15
CDR3nt: TGTGCCACCAGCAATAGCGGGAGTTTCTCCTACAATGAGCAGTTCTTC
CDR3aa: CATSNSGSFSYNEQFF

d_gene: TRBD2
j_gene: TRBJ2-7
abundance: NA
v_gene: TRBV9
CDR3nt: TGTGCCAGCAGCCCCGGGGGGGGGAGAAAAGCCTACGAGCAGTACTTC
CDR3aa: CASSPGGGRKAYEQYF

d_gene: TRBD2
j_gene: TRBJ2-1
abundance: NA
v_gene: TRBV18
CDR3nt: TGTGCCAGCTCACCCAGCTTCCGGGCGGGAGTGGAAAATGAGCAGTTCTTC
CDR3aa: CASSPSFRAGVENEQFF

d_gene: NA
j_gene: TRBJ1-5
abundance: NA
v_gene: TRBV5-6
CDR3nt: TGTGCCAGCAGCTTGGCCGGGGGGAATCAGCCCCAGCATTTT
CDR3aa: CASSLAGGNQPQHF

d_gene: NA
j_gene: TRBJ2-7
abundance: NA
v_gene: TRBV9
CDR3nt: TGTGCCAGCAGCGTAGGTACAGGGCCCTCCTACGAGCAGTACTTC
CDR3aa: CASSVGTGPSYEQYF

d_gene: TRBD2
j_gene: TRBJ2-7
abundance: few
v_gene: TRBV2
CDR3nt: TGTGCCAGCCATAGCGGGAGTCACGGGGAACACGAGCAGTACTTC
CDR3aa: CASHSGSHGEHEQYF

d_gene: NA
j_gene: TRBJ1-5
abundance: NA
v_gene: TRBV11-2
CDR3nt: TGTGCCAGCAGCTCGGGGGGGCTCAATCAGCCCCAGCATTTT
CDR3aa: CASSSGGLNQPQHF

d_gene: TRBD1
j_gene: TRBJ1-2
abundance: NA
v_gene: TRBV30
CDR3nt: TGTGCCTGGCAGGGACAGGGGGCGCGTGGCTACACCTTC
CDR3aa: CAWQGQGARGYTF

d_gene: TRBD2
j_gene: TRBJ2-3
abundance: NA
v_gene: TRBV4-2
CDR3nt: TGTGCCAGCAGCCAAGTGCGGGAACTAGCGGGAGAACTCCCAGATACGCAGTATTTT
CDR3aa: CASSQVRELAGELPDTQYF

d_gene: TRBD1
j_gene: TRBJ2-7
abundance: NA
v_gene: TRBV25-1
CDR3nt: TGTGCCAGCAGCGACAGGGTATTAGCATCCTACGAGCAGTACTTC
CDR3aa: CASSDRVLASYEQYF

d_gene: NA
j_gene: TRBJ2-1
abundance: few
v_gene: TRBV15
CDR3nt: TGTGCCACCAGCCCCGGGGGTTTCTCCTACAATGAGCAGTTCTTC
CDR3aa: CATSPGGFSYNEQFF

d_gene: NA
j_gene: TRBJ2-1
abundance: NA
v_gene: TRBV5-5
CDR3nt: TGTGCCAGCAGCTTAATAATCGGGAATGAGCAGTTCTTC
CDR3aa: CASSLIIGNEQFF